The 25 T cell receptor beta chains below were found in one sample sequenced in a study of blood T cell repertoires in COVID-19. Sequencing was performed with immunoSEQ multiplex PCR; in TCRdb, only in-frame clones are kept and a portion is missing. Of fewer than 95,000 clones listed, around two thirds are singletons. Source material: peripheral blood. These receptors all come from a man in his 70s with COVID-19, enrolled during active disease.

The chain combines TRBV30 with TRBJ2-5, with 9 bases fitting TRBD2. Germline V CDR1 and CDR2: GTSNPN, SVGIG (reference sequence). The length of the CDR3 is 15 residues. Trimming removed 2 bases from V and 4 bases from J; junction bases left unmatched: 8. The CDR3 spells CAWSRNAGGGETQYF. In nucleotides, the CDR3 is TGTGCCTGGAGTAGGAACGCGGGAGGGGGAGAGACCCAGTACTTC.

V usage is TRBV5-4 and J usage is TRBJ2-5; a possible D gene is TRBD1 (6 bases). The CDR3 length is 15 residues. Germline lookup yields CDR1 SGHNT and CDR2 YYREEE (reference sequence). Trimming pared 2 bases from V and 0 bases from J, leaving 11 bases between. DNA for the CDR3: TGTGCCAGCAGCTTCCGACAGGCCAACCAAGAGACCCAGTACTTC. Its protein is CASSFRQANQETQYF.

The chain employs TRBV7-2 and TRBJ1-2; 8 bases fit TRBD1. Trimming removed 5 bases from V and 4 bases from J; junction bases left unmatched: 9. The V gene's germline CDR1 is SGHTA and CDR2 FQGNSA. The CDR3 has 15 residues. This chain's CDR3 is CASSPKTGASYGYTF. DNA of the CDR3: TGTGCCAGCAGCCCCAAGACAGGGGCGAGCTATGGCTACACCTTC.

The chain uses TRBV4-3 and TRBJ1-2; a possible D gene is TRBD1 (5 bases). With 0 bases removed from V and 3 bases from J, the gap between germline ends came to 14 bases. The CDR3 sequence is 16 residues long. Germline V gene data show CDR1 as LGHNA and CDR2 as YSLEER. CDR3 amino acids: CASSQDLGRGYYGYTF. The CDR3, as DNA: TGCGCCAGCAGCCAAGATTTGGGGCGGGGGTACTATGGCTACACCTTC.

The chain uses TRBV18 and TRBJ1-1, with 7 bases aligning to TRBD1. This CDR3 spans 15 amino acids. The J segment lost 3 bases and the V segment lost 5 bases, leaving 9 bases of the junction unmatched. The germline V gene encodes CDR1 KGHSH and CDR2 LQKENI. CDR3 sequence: CASSSQQGSHTEAFF. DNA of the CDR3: TGTGCCAGCTCATCGCAACAGGGGTCGCACACTGAAGCTTTCTTT.

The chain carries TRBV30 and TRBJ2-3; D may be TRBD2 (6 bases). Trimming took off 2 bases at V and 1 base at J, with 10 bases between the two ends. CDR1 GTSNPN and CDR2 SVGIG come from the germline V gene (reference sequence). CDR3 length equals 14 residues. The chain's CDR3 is CAWSYGGRTDTQYF. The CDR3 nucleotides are TGTGCCTGGAGTTACGGGGGTCGCACAGATACGCAGTATTTT.

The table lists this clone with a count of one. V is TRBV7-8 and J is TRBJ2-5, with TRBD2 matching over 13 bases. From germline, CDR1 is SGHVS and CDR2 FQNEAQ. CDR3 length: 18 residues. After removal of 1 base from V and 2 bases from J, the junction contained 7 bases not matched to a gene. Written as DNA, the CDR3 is TGTGCCAGCAGCTTAGGAAGGACTAGCGGGAGCTGGCAAGAGACCCAGTACTTC. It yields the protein CASSLGRTSGSWQETQYF. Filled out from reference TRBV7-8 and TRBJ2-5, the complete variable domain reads GAGVSQSPRYKVAKRGQDVALRCDPISGHVSLFWYQQALGQGPEFLTYFQNEAQLDKSGLPSDRFFAERPEGSVSTLKIQRTQQEDSAVYLCASSLGRTSGSWQETQYFGPGTRLLVL.

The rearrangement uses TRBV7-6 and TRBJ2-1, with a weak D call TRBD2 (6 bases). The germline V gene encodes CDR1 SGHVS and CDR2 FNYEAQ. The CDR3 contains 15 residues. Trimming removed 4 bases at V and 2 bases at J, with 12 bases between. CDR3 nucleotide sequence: TGTGCCAGCAGCTCCAGACTAGGTACCTACAATGAGCAGTTCTTC. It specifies CASSSRLGTYNEQFF. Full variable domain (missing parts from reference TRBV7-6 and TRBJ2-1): GAGVSQSPRYKVTKRGQDVALRCDPISGHVSLYWYRQALGQGPEFLTYFNYEAQQDKSGLPNDRFSAERPEGSISTLTIQRTEQRDSAMYRCASSSRLGTYNEQFFGPGTRLTVL.

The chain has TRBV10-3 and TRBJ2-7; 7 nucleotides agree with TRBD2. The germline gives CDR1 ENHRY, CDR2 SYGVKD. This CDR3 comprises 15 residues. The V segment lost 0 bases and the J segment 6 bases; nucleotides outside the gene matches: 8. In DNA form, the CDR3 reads TGTGCCATCAGTGAGTCTGGCGGGAGATCCCTCGAGCAGTACTTC. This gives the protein CAISESGGRSLEQYF.

The CDR3 bases are TGTGCCAGTAGTATAGCCCAAGGACTAGCGGGAGTTTCGTACAATGAGCAGTTCTTC. Encoded protein: CASSIAQGLAGVSYNEQFF. The chain recombines TRBV19 with TRBJ2-1, with 13 bases matching TRBD2. CDR3 length equals 19 residues. Trimming cost V 1 base and J 4 bases; bases outside gene matches: 10. Germline-derived CDR1 and CDR2 are LNHDA and SQIVND (reference sequence). Combining the CDR3 with reference TRBV19 and TRBJ2-1 gives the whole variable domain DGGITQSPKYLFRKEGQNVTLSCEQNLNHDAMYWYRQDPGQGLRLIYYSQIVNDFQKGDIAEGYSVSREKKESFPLTVTSAQKNPTAFYLCASSIAQGLAGVSYNEQFFGPGTRLTVL.

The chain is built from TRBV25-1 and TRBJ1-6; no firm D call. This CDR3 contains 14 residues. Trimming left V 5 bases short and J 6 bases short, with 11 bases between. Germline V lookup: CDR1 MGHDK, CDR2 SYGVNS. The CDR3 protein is CASSWEVVNSPLHF. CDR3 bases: TGTGCCAGCAGTTGGGAGGTTGTTAATTCACCCCTCCACTTT.

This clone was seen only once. DNA of the CDR3: TGTGCCAGCAGCCAAGTCACTCGGACTGGAAGCTCTGGAAACACCATATATTTT. Amino acids: CASSQVTRTGSSGNTIYF. The rearrangement links TRBV3-1 (or the pseudogene TRBV3-2) to TRBJ1-3; D ambiguous. CDR3 size: 18 residues. The ends were cut back, 1 base at V and 0 bases at J, with 16 bases in the middle. CDR1 and CDR2 (germline): LGHDT, YNNKEL (reference sequence).

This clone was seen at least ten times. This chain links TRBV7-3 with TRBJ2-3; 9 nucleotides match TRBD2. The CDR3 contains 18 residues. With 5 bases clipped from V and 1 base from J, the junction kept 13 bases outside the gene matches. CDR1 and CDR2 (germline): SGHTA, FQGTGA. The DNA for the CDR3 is TGTGCCAGCAGCCATAGAGGTAGCGGGAGCTTCGGCACAGATACGCAGTATTTT. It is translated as CASSHRGSGSFGTDTQYF.

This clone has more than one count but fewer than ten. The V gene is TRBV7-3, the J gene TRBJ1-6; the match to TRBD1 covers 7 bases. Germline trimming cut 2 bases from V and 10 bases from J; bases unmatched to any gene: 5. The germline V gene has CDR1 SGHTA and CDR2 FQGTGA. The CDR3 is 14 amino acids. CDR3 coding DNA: TGTGCCAGCAGCTTAGGACAGGTGAACTCACCCCTCCACTTT. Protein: CASSLGQVNSPLHF.

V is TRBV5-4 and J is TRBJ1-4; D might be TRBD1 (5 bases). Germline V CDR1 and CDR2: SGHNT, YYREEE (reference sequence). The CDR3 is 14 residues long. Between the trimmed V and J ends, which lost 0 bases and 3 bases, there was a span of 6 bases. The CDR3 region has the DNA TGTGCCAGCAGCTTGGACAGGCCTAATGAAAAACTGTTTTTT. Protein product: CASSLDRPNEKLFF.

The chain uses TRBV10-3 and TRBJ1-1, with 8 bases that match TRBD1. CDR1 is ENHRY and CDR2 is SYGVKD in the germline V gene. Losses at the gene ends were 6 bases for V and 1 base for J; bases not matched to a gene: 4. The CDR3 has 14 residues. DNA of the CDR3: TGTGCCATCAGCGGGACAGGCGAGAACACTGAAGCTTTCTTT. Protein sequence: CAISGTGENTEAFF.

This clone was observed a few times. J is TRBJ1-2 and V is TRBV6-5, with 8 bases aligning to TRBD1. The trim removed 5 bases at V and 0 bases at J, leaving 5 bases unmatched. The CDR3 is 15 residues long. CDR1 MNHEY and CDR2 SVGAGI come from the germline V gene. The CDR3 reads CASSRTGGSNYGYTF. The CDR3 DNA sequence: TGTGCCAGCAGTAGAACAGGGGGATCTAACTATGGCTACACCTTC.

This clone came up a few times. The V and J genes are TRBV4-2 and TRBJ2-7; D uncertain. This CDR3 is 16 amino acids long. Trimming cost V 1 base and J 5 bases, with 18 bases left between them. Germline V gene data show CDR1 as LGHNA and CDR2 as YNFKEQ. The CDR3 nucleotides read TGTGCCAGCAGCCAAGCTTTTAGCCACCTCCTACACGAGCAGTACTTC. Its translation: CASSQAFSHLLHEQYF.

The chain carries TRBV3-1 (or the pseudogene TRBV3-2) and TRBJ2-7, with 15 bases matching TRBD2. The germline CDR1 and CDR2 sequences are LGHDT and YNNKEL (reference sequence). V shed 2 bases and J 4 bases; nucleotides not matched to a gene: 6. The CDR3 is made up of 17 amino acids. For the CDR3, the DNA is TGTGCCAGCAGCCAACGGACTAGCGGGAGGGCAGTGTACGAGCAGTACTTC. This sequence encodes CASSQRTSGRAVYEQYF.

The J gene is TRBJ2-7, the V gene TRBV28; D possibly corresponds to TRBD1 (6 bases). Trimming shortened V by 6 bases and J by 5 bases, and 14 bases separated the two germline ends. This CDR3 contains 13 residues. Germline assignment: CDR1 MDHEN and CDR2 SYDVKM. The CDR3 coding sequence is TGTGCCAGCAGACCACAGGGTGTCCACGAGCAGTACTTC. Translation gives CASRPQGVHEQYF.

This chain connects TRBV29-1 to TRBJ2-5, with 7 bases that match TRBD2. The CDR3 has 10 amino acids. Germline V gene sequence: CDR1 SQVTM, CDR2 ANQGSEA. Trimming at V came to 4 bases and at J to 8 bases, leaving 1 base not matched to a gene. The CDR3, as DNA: TGCAGCGTTGGGGAGGGTACCCAGTACTTC. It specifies CSVGEGTQYF.

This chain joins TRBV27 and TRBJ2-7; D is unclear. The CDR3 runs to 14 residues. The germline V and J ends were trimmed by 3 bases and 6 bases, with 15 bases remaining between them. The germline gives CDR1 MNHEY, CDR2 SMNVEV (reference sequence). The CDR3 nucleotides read TGTGCCAGCAGTTTTTGGCCGGCCCCGGGCGAGCAGTACTTC. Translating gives CASSFWPAPGEQYF.

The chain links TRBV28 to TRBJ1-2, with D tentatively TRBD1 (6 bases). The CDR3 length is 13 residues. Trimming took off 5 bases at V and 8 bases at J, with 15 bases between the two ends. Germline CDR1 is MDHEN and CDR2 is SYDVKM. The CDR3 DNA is TGTGCCAGCAGTCAACAGGGCCGCCAGGGCTACACCTTC. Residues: CASSQQGRQGYTF.

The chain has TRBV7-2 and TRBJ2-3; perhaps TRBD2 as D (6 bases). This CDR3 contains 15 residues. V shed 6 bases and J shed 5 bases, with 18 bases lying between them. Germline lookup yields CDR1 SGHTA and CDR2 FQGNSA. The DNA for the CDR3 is TGTGCCAGCAGTCTAGGGACGGGAGCTGTAGATACGCAGTATTTT. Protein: CASSLGTGAVDTQYF.

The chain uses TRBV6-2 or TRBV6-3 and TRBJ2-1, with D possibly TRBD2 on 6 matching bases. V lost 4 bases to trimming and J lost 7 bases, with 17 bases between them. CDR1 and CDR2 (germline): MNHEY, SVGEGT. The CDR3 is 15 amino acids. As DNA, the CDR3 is TGTGCCAGCAGTTGGCCTAGCGTGGGGATGAATGAGCAGTTCTTC. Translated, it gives CASSWPSVGMNEQFF.